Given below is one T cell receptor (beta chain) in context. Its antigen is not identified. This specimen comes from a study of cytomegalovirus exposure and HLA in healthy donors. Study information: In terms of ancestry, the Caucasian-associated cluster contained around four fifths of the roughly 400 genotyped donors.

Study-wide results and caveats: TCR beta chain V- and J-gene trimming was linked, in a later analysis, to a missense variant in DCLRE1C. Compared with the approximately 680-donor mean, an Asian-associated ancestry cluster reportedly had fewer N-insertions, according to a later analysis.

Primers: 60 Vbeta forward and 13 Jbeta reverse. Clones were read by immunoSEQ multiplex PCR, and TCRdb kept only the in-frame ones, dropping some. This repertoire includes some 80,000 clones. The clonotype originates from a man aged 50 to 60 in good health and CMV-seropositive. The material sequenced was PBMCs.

CDR3 nucleotide sequence: TGCGCCAGCAGCTTGGAGGACAGGGGGCAAGAGACCCAGTACTTC. Translation: CASSLEDRGQETQYF. This chain joins TRBV5-1 and TRBJ2-5; TRBD1 agrees at 10 bases. This CDR3 spans 15 amino acids. The trim removed 0 bases at V and 2 bases at J, leaving 1 base unmatched. The germline CDR1 and CDR2 sequences are SGHRS and YFSETQ.